This T cell receptor (beta chain) was sequenced for a study of cytotoxic CD8 clonotypes in ibrutinib-treated CLL. In the study overall: The group held roughly ten relapsed/refractory and about 15 treatment-naive patients, with some 17 IGHV unmutated. Study results and caveats: Among the clonotypes, public ones were uncommon and contracted or held stable on treatment.

This clone was recorded a few times. Its antigen is unknown. The CDR3 has 13 residues. Trimming cost V 10 bases and J 3 bases, with 13 bases left between them. Germline V gives CDR1 MDHEN, CDR2 SYDVKM. Profiled with immunoSEQ multiplex PCR; TCRdb holds only in-frame clones, not every one. The data hold about 120,000 clones, with approximately 56% observed a single time. The origin of this receptor is a human donor with chronic lymphocytic leukemia. The chain is built from TRBV28 and TRBJ2-1; D not certain. The sample in question was PBMCs, obtained after 24 months of ibrutinib treatment. The CDR3 is CATDSSRYNEQFF. CDR3 DNA: TGTGCCACCGACTCCTCCCGCTACAATGAGCAGTTCTTC.